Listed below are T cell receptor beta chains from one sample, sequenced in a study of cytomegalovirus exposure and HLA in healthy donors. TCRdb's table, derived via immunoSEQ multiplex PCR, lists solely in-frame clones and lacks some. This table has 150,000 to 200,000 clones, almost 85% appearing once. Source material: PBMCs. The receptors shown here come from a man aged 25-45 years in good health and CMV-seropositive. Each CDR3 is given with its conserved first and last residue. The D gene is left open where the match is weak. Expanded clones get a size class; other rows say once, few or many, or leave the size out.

TGTGCCAGCAGCTTAGGTGGCGGGGGGGCTCCCGGGGAGCTGTTTTTT CASSLGGGGAPGELFF TRBV7-2 NA TRBD2 TRBJ2-2
TGTGCCAGCAGCGCGTACTCCTTGGATGAGCAGTTCTTC CASSAYSLDEQFF TRBV9 NA NA TRBJ2-1
TGTGCCAGCAGCTTGGAAGAGAGCACAGATACGCAGTATTTT CASSLEESTDTQYF TRBV5-6 NA NA TRBJ2-3
TGTGCCAGCAGTCGCAGGACACCTAGCTCTGGAAACACCATATATTTT CASSRRTPSSGNTIYF TRBV27 once NA TRBJ1-3
TGTGCCAGCGCCGACAGGGGAAACACCATATATTTT CASADRGNTIYF TRBV2 NA NA TRBJ1-3
TGTGCCAGTAGTACCCAATCAGGGGGACTCTATGGCTACACCTTC CASSTQSGGLYGYTF TRBV19 NA TRBD1 TRBJ1-2
TGTGCCAGCAGTTCCCTAATGAGCGGCAATGAGCAGTTCTTC CASSSLMSGNEQFF TRBV28 NA NA TRBJ2-1
TGTGCCAGTAGTGGTACAGCGGGAGTCCCAGATACGCAGTATTTT CASSGTAGVPDTQYF TRBV19 NA TRBD2 TRBJ2-3
TGTGCCAGCAGTATAGGACAGGGAGGAGAGCAGTACTTC CASSIGQGGEQYF TRBV5-4 few TRBD1 TRBJ2-7
TGCGCCAGCAGCCCTGGTTGGGCAAACACCATATATTTT CASSPGWANTIYF TRBV5-1 NA NA TRBJ1-3
TGTGCCAGCAGCCCCCGGCGGACTAGCGATCAGGATACGCAGTATTTT CASSPRRTSDQDTQYF TRBV7-2 few TRBD2 TRBJ2-3
TGTGCCGGGGGACTAGCGGTTCAAGAGACCCAGTACTTC CAGGLAVQETQYF TRBV2 NA TRBD2 TRBJ2-5
TGTGCCAAAAAGGGGTCGACGGACACCGGGGAGCTGTTTTTT CAKKGSTDTGELFF TRBV2 NA NA TRBJ2-2
TGTGCCACCCTACAGGGTCTGCTCGAGACCCAGTACTTC CATLQGLLETQYF TRBV10-3 NA NA TRBJ2-5
TGTGCCAGCAGCTTATGGGGAACAGGGGGCGTTGGAAACACCATATATTTT CASSLWGTGGVGNTIYF TRBV7-2 once TRBD1 TRBJ1-3
TGTGCCAGCAGCTTAGGAGCGAACACCGGGGAGCTGTTTTTT CASSLGANTGELFF TRBV7-6 once NA TRBJ2-2
TGTGCCAGCAGCTTAGCGCAGGGAAGGGTAGATCAGCCCCAGCATTTT CASSLAQGRVDQPQHF TRBV7-9 NA NA TRBJ1-5
TGTGCCAGCAGACTAGGACAGTCCCAAGAGACCCAGTACTTC CASRLGQSQETQYF TRBV6-6 NA NA TRBJ2-5
TGTGCCAGCTCACCCCCCAGCGGGAGTGGTGGGGCCTACAATGAGCAGTTCTTC CASSPPSGSGGAYNEQFF TRBV18 NA TRBD2 TRBJ2-1
TGTGCCAGCAGGCCCGCCGGGACAGGGCATGAAAAACTGTTTTTT CASRPAGTGHEKLFF TRBV14 NA TRBD1 TRBJ1-4
TGCGCCAGCAGCTTTGGACAGGGGTTGGGGGATACGCAGTATTTT CASSFGQGLGDTQYF TRBV5-1 NA TRBD1 TRBJ2-3
TGTGCCATCAGTCATGGACTATCTCTCTCCTACGAGCAGTACTTC CAISHGLSLSYEQYF TRBV10-3 NA NA TRBJ2-7
TGTGCCAGCAGCCCACGGGACAGGGCTGGGGACGAGCAGTACTTC CASSPRDRAGDEQYF TRBV9 NA TRBD1 TRBJ2-7
TGCGCCAGCAGCCCGGGCCCCCGGACAGAAAATGAGCAGTTCTTC CASSPGPRTENEQFF TRBV5-1 NA NA TRBJ2-1
TGTGCCAGCGGGACAGGGATTTACGAGCAGTACTTC CASGTGIYEQYF TRBV28 NA TRBD1 TRBJ2-7
TGTGCCAGTAGTACCAACAGGGCCCATCAGCCCCAGCATTTT CASSTNRAHQPQHF TRBV19 NA NA TRBJ1-5
TGTGCCAGCAGTCTAGGAGCGGGGGGGGGAGATACGCAGTATTTT CASSLGAGGGDTQYF TRBV28 NA TRBD2 TRBJ2-3
TGCGCCAGCAGCCGGGAACCGGGACAGGGAGGGGAGACCCAGTACTTC CASSREPGQGGETQYF TRBV4-1 NA TRBD1 TRBJ2-5
TGTGCCATCAGGATAGGGGGCGCGTGGCAGCCCCAGCATTTT CAIRIGGAWQPQHF TRBV10-3 few TRBD1 TRBJ1-5
TGTGCCAGCAGTGTCTCCAGGGGTCATGGGGCCAACGTCCTGACTTTC CASSVSRGHGANVLTF TRBV27 NA NA TRBJ2-6
TGCAGCGTTGAAGGACGGGCAGGGGGCGAAGAGAGCTATGGCTACACCTTC CSVEGRAGGEESYGYTF TRBV29-1 NA TRBD1 TRBJ1-2
TGTGCCAGCAGTGTCACTCCGGGACAGGGAGAAGCTTTCTTT CASSVTPGQGEAFF TRBV27 once TRBD1 TRBJ1-1
TGTGCCTCTCGCGGGGTAGCGGGGTACAATGAGCAGTTCTTC CASRGVAGYNEQFF TRBV30 NA TRBD2 TRBJ2-1
TGTGCCTGGAGCGAACAGGGCGTATACGGCTACACCTTC CAWSEQGVYGYTF TRBV30 NA NA TRBJ1-2
TGTGCCATCAGCGGTCTAGCGGGCCCTCCCTACGAGCAGTACTTC CAISGLAGPPYEQYF TRBV10-3 NA TRBD2 TRBJ2-7
TGTGCCAGCAGCCCGCGACTAGCGGGAAGGCATGAGCAGTTCTTC CASSPRLAGRHEQFF TRBV11-2 NA TRBD2 TRBJ2-1
TGCGCCAGCAGGGTGACTAGCGGGAGACACAATGAGCAGTTCTTC CASRVTSGRHNEQFF TRBV10-2 few TRBD2 TRBJ2-1
TGTGCCAGCAGTTTCTCTAGCGGAGACTACGAGCAGTACTTC CASSFSSGDYEQYF TRBV27 NA TRBD2 TRBJ2-7
TGTGCCAGCAGGTGGGGCTACCAGCCCCAGCATTTT CASRWGYQPQHF TRBV6-1 NA NA TRBJ1-5
TGTGCCAGCAGTGTCCGTGGTCGGGGTGAAGCTTTCTTT CASSVRGRGEAFF TRBV2 once NA TRBJ1-1